The clone carrying this T cell receptor beta chain was observed once. This specimen belongs to a study of blood T cell repertoires in COVID-19. About the research overall: The study drew acute and convalescent COVID-19 samples from the United States, Italy and Spain. Nucleic acid was either cDNA or gDNA, and it came from T cells, B-cell-depleted T cells, or PBMCs.

Germline CDR1 KGHDR, CDR2 SFDVKD. There are 15 residues in the CDR3. The germline V and J ends were trimmed by 0 bases and 5 bases, with 11 bases remaining between them. In the original workflow: Nucleated cell counts were estimated from reference gene primer amplification. This table comes from immunoSEQ multiplex PCR, and its TCRdb copy is limited to in-frame clones, with some not included. The D gene and trimming were derived from the DNA, and the V and J assignments and clone size from that table. The table has 90,000 to 110,000 clones, 80% to 85% seen once. The V call is TRBV24-1, the J call TRBJ2-3; D is undetermined. This sequence was found in a woman at least 80 years old with acute or convalescent COVID-19. Material: peripheral blood. CDR3 DNA sequence: TGTGCCACCAGTGATTTGAACGGTGCGGTAGATACGCAGTATTTT. Translating it yields CATSDLNGAVDTQYF.